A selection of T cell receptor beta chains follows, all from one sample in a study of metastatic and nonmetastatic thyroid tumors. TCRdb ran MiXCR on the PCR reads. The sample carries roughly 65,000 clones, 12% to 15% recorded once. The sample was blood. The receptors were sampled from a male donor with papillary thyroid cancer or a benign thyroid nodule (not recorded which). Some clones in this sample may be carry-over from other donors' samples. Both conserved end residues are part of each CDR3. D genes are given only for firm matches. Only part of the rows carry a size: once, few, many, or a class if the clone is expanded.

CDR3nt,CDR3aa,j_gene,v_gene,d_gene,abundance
TGTGCCAGCACTGGGGGGATCTTTAACACCGGGGAGCTGTTTTTT,CASTGGIFNTGELFF,TRBJ2-2,TRBV2,-,-
TGCGCCAGCAGCACAGGGGAGTGGCCCGAGCAGTACTTC,CASSTGEWPEQYF,TRBJ2-7,TRBV5-1,TRBD1,many
TGTGCCAGTAGTCGACAAGGCGATAATTCACCCCTCCACTTT,CASSRQGDNSPLHF,TRBJ1-6,TRBV19,-,many
TGTGCCAGTAGCCTCAACACTGAAGCTTTCTTT,CASSLNTEAFF,TRBJ1-1,TRBV19,-,many
TGTGCCAGCAGCTTAGACCCCCCCGGGGCCTACGAGCAGTACTTC,CASSLDPPGAYEQYF,TRBJ2-7,TRBV7-9,-,many
TGTGCCAGCACCCCCTCGGAATCACTCCAGCCCCAGCATTTT,CASTPSESLQPQHF,TRBJ1-5,TRBV7-9,-,many
TGCAGTGCTAGACTTTCCCTGGACACTGAAGCTTTCTTT,CSARLSLDTEAFF,TRBJ1-1,TRBV20-1,-,many
TGTGCCAGCAGCTTAGGGTGCGGTGCAACTAATGAAAAACTGTTTTTT,CASSLGCGATNEKLFF,TRBJ1-4,TRBV7-2,-,many
TGTGCCAGCAGTTTAACATGGAGGGGTAATCAGCCCCAGCATTTT,CASSLTWRGNQPQHF,TRBJ1-5,TRBV12-3/TRBV12-4,-,many
TGTGCCAGCAGCCCCCGGGACACCGGAAATGAAAAACTGTTTTTT,CASSPRDTGNEKLFF,TRBJ1-4,TRBV7-6,-,many
TGTGCAAGCAGCCTAGGGCAAGAGAACACTGAAGCTTTCTTT,CASSLGQENTEAFF,TRBJ1-1,TRBV5-5,-,-
TGTGCCAGCAGCTCGGCAGGGGTATTATCTGAAGCTTTCTTT,CASSSAGVLSEAFF,TRBJ1-1,TRBV6-1,-,many
TGTGCCAGCAGCGGGGGACAGGGGACCCCGAACACTGAAGCTTTCTTT,CASSGGQGTPNTEAFF,TRBJ1-1,TRBV11-3,TRBD1,many
TGTGCCAGCAGCAAGACAGATAGCAATCAGCCCCAGCATTTT,CASSKTDSNQPQHF,TRBJ1-5,TRBV7-9,-,many
TGTGCCAGCAGACCGGATAACCAACAGGGAGGTAAGAAGTATTTT,CASRPDNQQGGKKYF,TRBJ2-3,TRBV27,-,few
TGTGCCAGCAGTGAATTAGGGTACAACTATGGCTACACCTTC,CASSELGYNYGYTF,TRBJ1-2,TRBV6-1,-,many
TGTGCCAGCACCGACGCCAGAACCACAGATACGCAGTATTTT,CASTDARTTDTQYF,TRBJ2-3,TRBV6-1,-,many
TGCGCCAGCAGCCCGGGACAGGGGGCAATAAACACTGAAGCTTTCTTT,CASSPGQGAINTEAFF,TRBJ1-1,TRBV5-1,TRBD1,many
TGTGCCAGCAGCATTGAGGGGGGCAGGCAGCCCCAGCATTTT,CASSIEGGRQPQHF,TRBJ1-5,TRBV6-2/TRBV6-3,-,many
TGTGCCAGCAGACCGACTAGCGGGAGAGGAACCTACGAGCAGTACTTC,CASRPTSGRGTYEQYF,TRBJ2-7,TRBV7-9,TRBD2,many
TGTGCCAGCAGCCCTGAGCGGGAGATAGGAGATACGCAGTATTTT,CASSPEREIGDTQYF,TRBJ2-3,TRBV11-1,TRBD2,-
TGTGCCAGCAGCCTTTACAAGACAGGGGATTATGGCTACACCTTC,CASSLYKTGDYGYTF,TRBJ1-2,TRBV7-2,TRBD1,many
TGTGCCTGGAGTTTGGGACAGGGGTCGCAGGAGCAGTTCTTC,CAWSLGQGSQEQFF,TRBJ2-1,TRBV30,TRBD1,many
TGTGCCAGCAGTTTCGGGACAGGGAGAGATGGAAACACCATATATTTT,CASSFGTGRDGNTIYF,TRBJ1-3,TRBV27,TRBD1,many
TGCAGTGCTAGGATACCGAGACAGGTGTTTTGCTATGGCTACACCTTC,CSARIPRQVFCYGYTF,TRBJ1-2,TRBV20-1,-,-
TGTGCCATTAGTCCCCTACAGGGCCAAAATCAGCCCCAGCATTTT,CAISPLQGQNQPQHF,TRBJ1-5,TRBV19,-,few
TGTGCCAGCAGCTTCGAACTGGCTATAGATACGCAGTATTTT,CASSFELAIDTQYF,TRBJ2-3,TRBV7-9,-,many
TGTGCCAGTAGTTCCGGGACAGCGGTCGTCAATTCACCCCTCCACTTT,CASSSGTAVVNSPLHF,TRBJ1-6,TRBV19,TRBD1,many
TGTGCCAGTACGGGGGATGCCACTGAAGCTTTCTTT,CASTGDATEAFF,TRBJ1-1,TRBV19,-,-
TGTGCCAGCAGCCAAGATAGACTGAGCGGGACCCAGTACTTC,CASSQDRLSGTQYF,TRBJ2-5,TRBV14,-,few
TGTGCCAGCAGCCCTACCCGACAGCCAGATACGCAGTATTTT,CASSPTRQPDTQYF,TRBJ2-3,TRBV11-2,-,many
TGCAGTGCTGTCCGCGACCTCATTAGCACTGAAGCTTTCTTT,CSAVRDLISTEAFF,TRBJ1-1,TRBV20-1,-,-
TGCAGTGCTAGAGATAGGGACAGCGCTAACTATGGCTACACCTTC,CSARDRDSANYGYTF,TRBJ1-2,TRBV20-1,TRBD1,few
TGCAGTGGGGTCCGAACGGGAGGGTCAGATACGCAGTATTTT,CSGVRTGGSDTQYF,TRBJ2-3,TRBV20-1,TRBD2,many
TGTGCCACCAGCGCTCAGGGAGGACAGAATAAGCAGTTCTTC,CATSAQGGQNKQFF,TRBJ2-1,TRBV24-1,-,many
TGTGCCAGCAAAGGTTCTGAGAACACTGAAGCTTTCTTT,CASKGSENTEAFF,TRBJ1-1,TRBV28,-,-
TGCGCCAGCAGCCCGAGTCTGACAGGGGTGGGTGGCTACACCTTC,CASSPSLTGVGGYTF,TRBJ1-2,TRBV4-3,TRBD1,-